This T cell receptor (beta chain) was captured by sequencing in a study of T-cell reconstitution after alpha-beta-depleted transplantation in children. This CDR3 is built from 13 residues. The germline gives CDR1 MNHEY, CDR2 SVGEGT. V was pared by 7 bases and J by 3 bases, with 13 bases between. During its preparation, the TCRbeta library received unique molecular identifiers. One entry per CDR3 protein, called by TCRdb with MiXCR from the PCR reads. Among a few hundred thousand distinct CDR3 sequences listed, about a tenth were seen once. The TCR originated in a human donor who donated a stem cell graft to a child with acute lymphoblastic leukemia. This material consisted of PBMCs from the stem cell graft donor, taken from the stem cell graft. The chain recombines TRBV6-2 or TRBV6-3 with TRBJ2-7; possibly TRBD2 for D (5 bases). Here the CDR3 DNA reads TGTGCCAGCAATCTGGAGCGGAGCTACGAGCAGTACTTC. Translating it yields CASNLERSYEQYF.